This TCR beta chain was observed in a study of CD8+CD57+ T cells in acquired aplastic anemia (dated by TCRdb to 2016 to 2018). Some background on the complete study: DNA extracted from sorted CD4+ and CD8+ cells had a mean of about 3.2 ug, with a range of about 0.18 to 27.4 ug. A CD8+CD57+ expansion meant a frequency higher than the mean frequency seen in healthy subjects.

Genomic DNA served as template for TCR beta VDJ combination and CDR3 sequence profiling. An Illumina HiSeq 2000 was used for TCR repertoire sequencing. As for the authors' bioinformatics: Repertoires were assessed using TRBV/TRBJ rearrangement plots, CDR3 size and DJ length profiles, and Simpson's diversity index. The most abundant DNA sequence in the deep sequencing data was taken as the immunodominant clone. CDR3 amino acid sequences were screened for sharing across subjects and compared with published repertoires and the VDJdb database. Through fastp at Q25 and MiXCR, TCRdb rebuilt clones from the public reads, retaining in-frame beta chains. Identical CDR3 proteins give one entry, which carries the most common genes and DNA. The V and J calls follow TCRdb's processing rather than the paper's. Within this sample are 200,000 to 300,000 distinct CDR3 sequences, with approximately 50% of them counted one time only. Approximately 8% of the sample is held by the ten biggest clonotypes.

In this sample, this clonotype turned up many times. The antigen it binds to is not known. The sample holds no much larger clone one base away, and base qualities are not on file. Broad study findings and their caveats: Although some 28 CD8+ CDR3 sequences were shared by patients and controls, these sequences appeared highly expressed in patients and within the immunodominant clones of patients. Patients and healthy controls showed no significant difference in CD8+ Simpson's diversity (P=0.060).

The junction carries 10 bases between V and J, which are trimmed by 6 bases and 13 bases respectively. Based on the germline V gene (reference sequence), the CDR1 and CDR2 sequences are DFQATT and SNEGSKA. Its CDR3 holds 8 amino acids, cysteine through phenylalanine. Of all the DNA, just the CDR3 is kept, 24 bases in frame from base 1. The patients picked for sequencing were ones in whom flow cytometry had shown an expansion of CD8+CD57+ cells. Every patient had severe acquired aplastic anemia, diagnosed using the International Study of Aplastic Anemia and Agranulocytosis and Camitta criteria. At the time blood was sampled, none of the patients had received any therapy. The study deep-sequenced TCR repertoires of sorted CD4+ and CD8+ blood T cells from severe aplastic anemia patients and healthy subjects. Patients were enrolled in the USA under clinicaltrials.gov protocols 00001620, 01623167, 00001397, 00071045, 00081523 and 00961064. Ficoll-Paque density gradient centrifugation was used to isolate peripheral blood mononuclear cells. Before DNA extraction, CD4+ and CD8+ T cells were sorted with FACS or magnetic beads.

The chain employs TRBV20-1 and TRBJ2-7; the D gene cannot be named for sure. The sequence was collected from a human donor with aplastic anemia. Source material: sorted CD4+, CD8+, or CD8+CD57+ T cells (not recorded which) from PBMCs. DNA sequence: TGCAGTGCCGTCCCAGGCTACTTC. Its coded protein is CSAVPGYF.